This TCR beta chain was recorded in a study of T cells in Graves' hyperthyroidism and ophthalmopathy. Study details: Peripheral blood was collected at initial diagnosis, before any treatment.

As for this clonotype: The antigen remains unidentified.

General study findings and limits: Ophthalmopathy was separated from stable hyperthyroidism by a 13 V-J model.

Template material for amplifying TCR beta CDR3 regions consisted of RNA transcripts. TCR CDR3 underwent first-round RT-PCR with the HTBI primer set. TCRdb re-derived calls from the multiplex PCR reads in MiXCR, one entry per CDR3 protein. The sample yields roughly 300,000 distinct CDR3 sequences, around a sixth seen once. Germline assignment: CDR1 SGHRS and CDR2 YFSETQ. Deletions cut 5 bases from V and 4 bases from J, with 17 bases between. The CDR3 spans 15 residues. The receptor's source is a woman between 50 and 59 years old with Graves' hyperthyroidism. Material for sequencing was blood. This rearrangement joins TRBV5-1 to TRBJ2-3; possible D gene TRBD1, 6 bases. CDR3 residues: CASSLSTGLPDTQYF. The CDR3 bases are TGCGCCAGCAGTTTATCCACAGGGCTGCCAGATACGCAGTATTTT.